This T cell receptor (beta chain) is from a study of blood T cell repertoires in COVID-19. Clones were read by immunoSEQ multiplex PCR, and TCRdb kept only the in-frame ones, dropping some. The data show under 300,000 clones, 75% to 90% seen once. The age range of participants was roughly 18 to 90 years, with residence in approximately 25 US areas. Cohort 3 recovery required two negative PCRs, clearance, or symptom resolution. In this sample, this clone turned up a few times. Germline V gives CDR1 SGHRS, CDR2 YFSETQ. J lost 2 bases, V lost 9 bases, and 12 bases had no gene match. The CDR3 has 15 amino acids.

The source is a woman in her fifties or sixties who had recovered from COVID-19. Specimen: PBMCs or T cells enriched from blood (not recorded which). J is TRBJ2-3 and V is TRBV5-1; TRBD1 matches at 7 bases. CDR3 coding DNA: TGCGCCACCCAACAGGGGTTGGGGGACACAGATACGCAGTATTTT. This translates into CATQQGLGDTDTQYF. The full variable domain, completed using reference TRBV5-1 and TRBJ2-3, is KAGVTQTPRYLIKTRGQQVTLSCSPISGHRSVSWYQQTPGQGLQFLFEYFSETQRNKGNFPGRFSGRQFSNSRSEMNVSTLELGDSALYLCATQQGLGDTDTQYFGPGTRLTVL.